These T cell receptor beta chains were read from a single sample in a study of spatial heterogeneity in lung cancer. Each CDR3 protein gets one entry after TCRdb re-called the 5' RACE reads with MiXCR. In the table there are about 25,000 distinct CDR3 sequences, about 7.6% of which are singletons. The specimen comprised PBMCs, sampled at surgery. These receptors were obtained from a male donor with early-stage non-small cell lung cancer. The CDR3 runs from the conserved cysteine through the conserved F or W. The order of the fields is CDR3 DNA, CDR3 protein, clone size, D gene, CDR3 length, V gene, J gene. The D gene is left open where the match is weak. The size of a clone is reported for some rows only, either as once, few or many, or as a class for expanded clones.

CDR3 DNA: TGTGCCAGCAGCTTAGGACAGGAGTTACGGAATTCACCCCTCCACTTT
CDR3 protein: CASSLGQELRNSPLHF
clone size: many
D gene: TRBD1
CDR3 length: 16
V gene: TRBV9
J gene: TRBJ1-6

CDR3 DNA: TGCGCCAGCAGTCAAAGGGCACAGAGAGAAGTTCAGCCCCAGCATTTT
CDR3 protein: CASSQRAQREVQPQHF
clone size: many
D gene: -
CDR3 length: 16
V gene: TRBV23-1
J gene: TRBJ1-5

CDR3 DNA: TGTGCCAGCAGCTTGGTAGTGCACGGGTCGTACGAGCAGTACTTC
CDR3 protein: CASSLVVHGSYEQYF
clone size: many
D gene: -
CDR3 length: 15
V gene: TRBV5-5
J gene: TRBJ2-7

CDR3 DNA: TGCGCCAGCAGCTTAACTAGCTCCTACAATGAGCAGTTCTTC
CDR3 protein: CASSLTSSYNEQFF
clone size: many
D gene: -
CDR3 length: 14
V gene: TRBV5-1
J gene: TRBJ2-1

CDR3 DNA: TGTGCCAGCAGCTTCGTTAGGCGGGGCAGTTGGAACTATGGCTACACCTTC
CDR3 protein: CASSFVRRGSWNYGYTF
clone size: many
D gene: -
CDR3 length: 17
V gene: TRBV11-2
J gene: TRBJ1-2

CDR3 DNA: TGTGCCAGTAGTGCACCCGAGAGAATCGATGGGTATGGCTACACCTTC
CDR3 protein: CASSAPERIDGYGYTF
clone size: many
D gene: -
CDR3 length: 16
V gene: TRBV19
J gene: TRBJ1-2

CDR3 DNA: TGTGCCAGCAGCTCGACTCGGGCCCAGCTGTATAATGAAAAACTGTTTTTT
CDR3 protein: CASSSTRAQLYNEKLFF
clone size: few
D gene: -
CDR3 length: 17
V gene: TRBV5-6
J gene: TRBJ1-4

CDR3 DNA: TGTGCCAGCAGGGATCGGGACACTGCAACTAATGAAAAACTGTTTTTT
CDR3 protein: CASRDRDTATNEKLFF
clone size: -
D gene: -
CDR3 length: 16
V gene: TRBV11-2
J gene: TRBJ1-4

CDR3 DNA: TGTGCCAGTAGTTTAAGGGACTTCTCTAGCACAGATACGCAGTATTTT
CDR3 protein: CASSLRDFSSTDTQYF
clone size: many
D gene: -
CDR3 length: 16
V gene: TRBV19
J gene: TRBJ2-3

CDR3 DNA: TGTGCCACCAGTGATCCCCGGGACAGCTCCTACGAGCAGTACTTC
CDR3 protein: CATSDPRDSSYEQYF
clone size: few
D gene: TRBD1
CDR3 length: 15
V gene: TRBV24-1
J gene: TRBJ2-7

CDR3 DNA: TGTGCCAGCGAAGGGGGCGGGGATGAAAAACTGTTTTTT
CDR3 protein: CASEGGGDEKLFF
clone size: many
D gene: TRBD1
CDR3 length: 13
V gene: TRBV28
J gene: TRBJ1-4

CDR3 DNA: TGTGCCAGCAGTTTCCGCGGGACAGCCACCGGGGAGCTGTTTTTT
CDR3 protein: CASSFRGTATGELFF
clone size: many
D gene: -
CDR3 length: 15
V gene: TRBV28
J gene: TRBJ2-2